This paragraph covers one TCR beta chain sequence. No antigen is known for it. This sample is drawn from a study of T-cell memory formation after mild COVID-19. Broader study findings: Whereas later expanders leaned CD4+, clones contracting day 15 to 85 showed a balanced CD4/CD8 makeup. Largely, contracting CD4+ clones fell within CM and EM, and contracting CD8+ clones within EMRA.

TCRdb fed the 5' RACE reads into MiXCR, producing one record per CDR3 protein. Here the sample spans about 340,000 distinct CDR3 sequences, about 20% being singletons. What was sequenced was PBMCs or a T cell subset sorted from them (not recorded which). This receptor was obtained from a man aged 18 to 29 who had mild COVID-19 (a few samples of this study predate the infection). Cell type and time point are not known.

This chain's CDR3 is CASSFLAGAYNEQFF. CDR3 nucleotide sequence: TGTGCCAGCAGTTTCCTAGCGGGGGCGTACAATGAGCAGTTCTTC. The chain couples TRBV12-3 or TRBV12-4 to TRBJ2-1, with TRBD2 identical over 10 bases. V shed 3 bases and J 4 bases; nucleotides not matched to a gene: 3. The CDR3 loop spans 15 amino acids.